Sequencing of this T cell receptor (beta chain) was carried out in a study of blood T cell repertoires in COVID-19. About the research overall: Sources were T cells, B-cell-depleted T cells, or PBMCs; the material itself was cDNA or gDNA.

The assay was immunoSEQ multiplex PCR, and TCRdb's table has in-frame clones only and misses some. The table lists more than 150,000 clones, 80% of them singletons. Participants had their cohort set by participant-reported clinical history. A case of COVID-19 had been met by exposed participants within 2 weeks before study entry. V lost 0 bases and J 5 bases, leaving 9 bases between the germline ends. Per the germline V gene, CDR1 is SGHDT and CDR2 is YYEEEE. The CDR3 sequence is 13 residues long. The V call is TRBV5-6, the J call TRBJ2-7; no clear D gene. Sequencing was performed on PBMCs or T cells enriched from blood (not recorded which). The receptor was derived from a man aged 55 to 70 who had been exposed to COVID-19. CDR3 sequence: CASSLGRLHEQYF. In DNA form, the CDR3 reads TGTGCCAGCAGCTTGGGCAGGTTACACGAGCAGTACTTC.